This TCR beta chain emerged from a study of shared clonotypes between healthy human individuals (TCRdb year 2020). For context, the study as a whole: The cohort included a few men and two women between 18 and 49 years of age. For each donor, CD4 naive and CD4 memory were each given three plates, CD8 naive was given two plates, and CD8 memory was given one plate. To estimate repertoire size and how much clonotype sharing occurs between individuals, the study deeply sequenced the blood TCR repertoires of five healthy adults. Different laboratories and diverse techniques were used to prepare libraries and sequence TCR repertoires, to increase sequencing depth and limit assay-specific biases. Leukapheresis yielded between about 0.9 and 8.9 billion PBMCs per donor. The paper's findings and limits, for the study overall: Sampling was limited to blood, and TCR repertoires in tissue likely differ from TCR repertoires in blood. Even with the large sequencing depth, rarefaction of the sorted-subset datasets indicated that sequencing was incomplete. The genetic and exposure-history diversity represented was limited by the small number of donors. Based on pairwise subsampling, the degree of clonotype sharing among donors was expected to be affected by sequencing depth. Clonotypes shared by all four sorted-subset donors showed higher generation probabilities than non-shared clonotypes. Larger estimated clonotype richness was generally found for naive subsets than for memory subsets. Sharing across a few donors was observed for roughly 5% of naive CD4, under 4% of naive CD8, 2% to 2.5% of memory CD4, and about 0.4% of memory CD8 clonotypes.

With respect to this clone: Its antigen target is currently unknown. It has no much larger one-base neighbor in the sample; base qualities were not kept.

CD8 naive samples were CD45RO-negative cells positively selected for CCR7, giving a CD45RA+CCR7+ population that excluded TemRA cells. Healthy HIV-negative adults with no recently reported acute infections or vaccinations were included as donors. Only Caucasian adults living in Nashville, Tennessee, USA were represented among the donors. Blood was obtained by leukapheresis, after which PBMCs were separated by Ficoll-Histopaque density gradient centrifugation and cryopreserved in liquid nitrogen vapor phase. Analytical flow cytometry was used to check the purity and quantity of every magnetically sorted T cell population. From each sorted fraction, genomic DNA was isolated and quantified by UV absorbance on a Nanodrop 2000c. Using the deep immunoSEQ assay, multiplex PCR amplified TCR CDR3 regions from genomic DNA. For each cell subset, the extracted genomic DNA was distributed evenly across all wells of several immunoSEQ 96-well plates, and each plate served as one replicate. For sorted subsets, approximately 0.2 ug of genomic DNA, equivalent to tens of thousands of T cell genomes, went into each replicate PCR. Purified libraries were quantified with a Qubit 3.0 fluorometer, sized on a Bioanalyzer 2100, and re-quantified with the KAPA Library Quantification kit. Every immunoSEQ 96-well plate was sequenced on a dedicated single-read 150-cycle Illumina NextSeq 550 flow cell. In the source study's methods: Because the immunoSEQ output held only junctional sequences and lacked quality scores, the filtering could not match the filtering applied to full-length reads. To assign V/J genes and CDR3, sequences were annotated using PyIR, a Python wrapper for IgBLAST v1.9, with IMGT germline references. Reads were filtered out if the reads had weak V/J assignments (E-value above 1e-6), no CDR3, stop codons, out-of-frame junctions, or ambiguous translated residues. V3J clonotypes were defined by identical inferred V gene, J gene, and CDR3 amino acid sequence. To compute the percentage overlap between repertoires, the number of shared unique clonotypes was divided by the size of the smaller repertoire. RTK rarefaction, the Chao1 estimator, and Recon v2.1 estimates of unobserved clonotypes were used to assess repertoire richness. OLGA was used to compute generation probabilities for all TCRbeta clonotypes that the gDNA method yielded from a few donors. Entries here come from immuneACCESS through TCRdb and include only in-frame sequences with V and J called. Some clones fail to appear in such tables; in the studies checked, an unresolved V gene covers under half of the shortfall, and the cause of the remainder is unknown. The V and J calls and clone size were taken over from that table, and D and trimming were inferred from the DNA. The sample table holds fewer than 800,000 clones, of which 90% to 95% were seen once. More than 20% of the sample is in the top ten clones.

Counted from cysteine to phenylalanine, this CDR3 has 16 amino acids. Only the CDR3 DNA stays, 48 bases, in frame from base 1. Looking up the germline V gene yields CDR1 MDHEN and CDR2 SYDVKM. Germline trimming amounts to 3 bases on V and 5 bases on J, with 12 as the count of junction bases outside the gene matches. The receptor was derived from a man aged 25 to 40 in good health. The sample taken for sequencing was naive CD8+ T cells sorted from blood. What this sample's cell subset or site label stands for: CD45RA+CCR7+. The V and J segments used are TRBV28 and TRBJ2-7, with 8 central nucleotides matching TRBD1. The CDR3 has the sequence CASSFGPQGDIDEQYF. The nucleotides read TGTGCCAGCAGTTTCGGCCCACAGGGGGACATCGACGAGCAGTACTTC.